This T cell receptor (beta chain) was sequenced during a study of blood T cells in healthy people across ages. Whole-study findings and limits: Naive and antigen-experienced cells could not be conclusively compared, given unsorted PBMCs.

The people who gave samples were healthy Caucasians from Russia, aged about 6 to 100. Extraction yielded at least 5 micrograms of total RNA per sample. The use of a sample-barcoded 5' primer and a J-beta primer mix characterized a second PCR of about 7 to 12 cycles. One entry per CDR3 protein, called by TCRdb with MiXCR from the 5' RACE reads. The sample yields approximately 1.5 million distinct CDR3 sequences, around 35% seen once. This CDR3 is 14 amino acids long. This clonotype has just a few counts. Its antigen remains unknown. Material for sequencing was blood. The chain carries TRBV21-1 and TRBJ1-5; whether TRBD1, the table's D call, matches the DNA was not checked. TRBV21-1 represents a pseudogene. The receptor's source is a young woman in good health. The DNA of the CDR3 is TGTGCCAGCAGCCAGCAGGCGGGGGCTCAGCCCCAGCATTTT. This encodes CASSQQAGAQPQHF.